Listed here are 22 T cell receptor beta chains from one sample, sequenced in a study of T cell changes during pregnancy in multiple sclerosis. Only in-frame clones appear in the TCRdb table, and some are missing; sequencing was by immunoSEQ multiplex PCR. This sample carries about 60,000 clones, about 91% of them seen once, and the ten largest clones take 0.75% to 0.95%. Sequencing used peripheral blood, obtained in the first trimester of pregnancy. These receptors all stem from a female donor with multiple sclerosis, enrolled in a pregnancy study.

The rearrangement links TRBV29-1 to TRBJ1-1; D may be TRBD1 (6 bases). The germline V and J ends were trimmed by 2 bases and 2 bases, with 12 bases remaining between them. The CDR3 spans 14 residues. CDR1 is SQVTM, CDR2 ANQGSEA, per germline. CDR3 sequence: CSVEKGGVNTEAFF. In DNA, the CDR3 is TGCAGCGTTGAAAAGGGGGGGGTTAACACTGAAGCTTTCTTT.

V is TRBV7-6 and J is TRBJ2-5; D is perhaps TRBD1 (6 bases). Between the trimmed V and J ends, which lost 5 bases and 5 bases, there was a span of 12 bases. CDR1 is SGHVS, CDR2 FNYEAQ, per germline. CDR3 length: 13 residues. The CDR3 loop reads CASSPAGDETQYF. The DNA for the CDR3 is TGTGCCAGCAGCCCGGCAGGGGACGAGACCCAGTACTTC.

The rearrangement uses TRBV7-9 and TRBJ1-3, with D perhaps TRBD1 (5 bases). The CDR3 spans 16 residues. The V and J ends lost 6 bases and 0 bases respectively, with 15 bases between them. Germline V gene lookup returns CDR1 SEHNR and CDR2 FQNEAQ (reference sequence). This CDR3 reads CASSHGQGSSGNTIYF. The CDR3 DNA follows: TGTGCCAGCAGTCATGGGCAGGGCAGCTCTGGAAACACCATATATTTT.

The chain uses TRBV7-2 and TRBJ1-1; TRBD1 might be the D (5 bases). V lost 7 bases, J lost 4 bases, and 10 bases lay in between. Looked up from germline, CDR1 is SGHTA and CDR2 is FQGNSA. The CDR3 is made up of 12 amino acids. This CDR3 reads CASTPGGTEAFF. For the CDR3, the DNA is TGTGCCAGCACCCCCGGGGGCACTGAAGCTTTCTTT.

The V gene is TRBV9, the J gene TRBJ1-3; 10 bases agree with TRBD1. The CDR3 is made up of 16 amino acids. The V gene's germline CDR1 is SGDLS and CDR2 YYNGEE. The V and J ends lost 3 bases and 0 bases, in that order; junction bases with no gene match: 3. CDR3 in amino acids: CASSGRQGASGNTIYF. The CDR3 DNA reads TGTGCCAGCAGCGGAAGACAGGGGGCCTCTGGAAACACCATATATTTT.

J is TRBJ2-7 and V is TRBV21-1; the D segment call TRBD2 is taken from the table without a DNA check. TRBV21-1 is a pseudogene segment. The CDR3 has 18 amino acids. The CDR3 coding sequence is TGTGCCAGCAGCAGGGAAATTATAAGCGGGGGACGAACCTACGAGCAGTACTTC. Translating it yields CASSREIISGGRTYEQYF.

V and J are TRBV9 and TRBJ1-4; 7 bases map to TRBD1. V was clipped by 0 bases and J by 8 bases; unmatched bases: 10. The CDR3 has 16 residues. Germline assignment: CDR1 SGDLS and CDR2 YYNGEE. The chain's CDR3 is CASSVESDREREKLFF. In nucleotides, the CDR3 is TGTGCCAGCAGCGTAGAGTCAGACAGGGAACGCGAAAAACTGTTTTTT.

The chain is built from TRBV7-9 and TRBJ2-5; 14 bases map to TRBD2. CDR1 and CDR2 (germline): SEHNR, FQNEAQ (reference sequence). This CDR3 contains 17 residues. V lost 6 bases and J lost 5; bases outside the gene matches: 11. The CDR3 DNA reads TGTGCCAGCAGGCCGGGACTAGCGGGGGCCCCGTCGGAGACCCAGTACTTC. Translated, it gives CASRPGLAGAPSETQYF.

This rearrangement joins TRBV5-1 to TRBJ2-7, with D tentatively TRBD2 (5 bases). Trimming left V 2 bases short and J 5 bases short, with 11 bases between. The CDR3 sequence is 13 residues long. The V gene's germline CDR1 is SGHRS and CDR2 YFSETQ. DNA for the CDR3: TGCGCCAGCAGCTTCCGGGGTACGGACGAGCAGTACTTC. The encoded protein is CASSFRGTDEQYF.

The chain employs TRBV5-1 and TRBJ1-1, with TRBD1 identical over 7 bases. The CDR3 is 15 residues long. Per the germline V gene, CDR1 is SGHRS and CDR2 is YFSETQ. V lost 6 bases to trimming and J lost 0 bases; unmatched junction nucleotides: 8. The CDR3 DNA is TGCGCCAGCACCCGGACAGGTCCCATGAACACTGAAGCTTTCTTT. It encodes CASTRTGPMNTEAFF. Variable domain in full (rest from reference TRBV5-1 and TRBJ1-1): KAGVTQTPRYLIKTRGQQVTLSCSPISGHRSVSWYQQTPGQGLQFLFEYFSETQRNKGNFPGRFSGRQFSNSRSEMNVSTLELGDSALYLCASTRTGPMNTEAFFGQGTRLTVV.

The rearrangement links TRBV7-6 to TRBJ1-2; D perhaps matches TRBD1 (6 bases). Per germline, CDR1 SGHVS and CDR2 FNYEAQ. There are 12 residues in the CDR3. Trimming removed 5 bases at V and 9 bases at J, with 13 bases between. Here the CDR3 reads CASSAAGASYTF. The CDR3 DNA reads as TGTGCCAGCAGCGCCGCAGGGGCAAGCTACACCTTC.

The chain employs TRBV5-4 and TRBJ1-1; 9 bases agree with TRBD1. V lost 6 bases and J lost 5; bases outside the gene matches: 17. The germline gives CDR1 SGHNT, CDR2 YYREEE (reference sequence). The CDR3 runs 17 residues. Here the CDR3 reads CASTPGGTGSSTTEAFF. CDR3 DNA: TGTGCCAGCACCCCGGGGGGGACAGGGTCCTCTACTACTGAAGCTTTCTTT.

The rearrangement uses TRBV7-6 and TRBJ1-6, with 12 bases identical to TRBD1. V trimming: 8 bases; J trimming: 9 bases; junction bases outside the gene matches: 5. Germline V gives CDR1 SGHVS, CDR2 FNYEAQ. The CDR3 runs to 14 residues. The CDR3 protein is CASGDRGLGSPLHF. The CDR3 DNA follows: TGTGCCAGCGGGGACAGGGGGCTAGGTTCACCCCTCCACTTT.

This sequence joins TRBV6-4 and TRBJ1-2; D may be TRBD1 (5 bases). Per the germline V gene, CDR1 is MRHNA and CDR2 is SNTAGT. V dropped 6 bases and J dropped 7 bases, with 12 bases sitting between them. The CDR3 is made up of 12 amino acids. The CDR3 bases are TGTGCCAGCAGGGACAAGAGAGGTGGCTACACCTTC. Translated: CASRDKRGGYTF.

V gene TRBV7-9 combines with J gene TRBJ2-7, with 8 bases matching TRBD1. The CDR3 length is 15 residues. Germline loops: CDR1 SEHNR, CDR2 FQNEAQ (reference sequence). V lost 4 bases and J lost 0; bases outside the gene matches: 5. The CDR3 reads CASSSGQGDSYEQYF. In DNA form, the CDR3 reads TGTGCCAGCAGCTCAGGACAGGGAGACTCCTACGAGCAGTACTTC.

The chain uses TRBV7-2 and TRBJ2-3; 7 bases agree with TRBD1. V was clipped by 1 base and J by 0 bases; unmatched bases: 4. The CDR3 contains 16 residues. Germline values: CDR1 SGHTA, CDR2 FQGNSA. The CDR3 here is CASSLVGTASTDTQYF. CDR3 sequence (DNA): TGTGCCAGCAGCTTAGTCGGGACAGCTAGCACAGATACGCAGTATTTT.

V gene TRBV18 combines with J gene TRBJ2-7; 7 positions agree with TRBD1. The length of the CDR3 is 14 residues. Germline CDR1 and CDR2: KGHSH and LQKENI. V gave up 2 bases and J gave up 3 bases; unmatched junction bases: 4. DNA of the CDR3: TGTGCCAGCTCACCATCGACAGGGAGCTACGAGCAGTACTTC. This sequence encodes CASSPSTGSYEQYF.

The gene calls are TRBV19 and TRBJ1-2, with D possibly being TRBD1 (5 bases). Trimming removed 8 bases at V and 0 bases at J, with 7 bases between. This CDR3 is 12 amino acids long. The germline V gene has CDR1 LNHDA and CDR2 SQIVND (reference sequence). The DNA for the CDR3 is TGTGCCAGTGGGGCGACTAACTATGGCTACACCTTC. Amino acid sequence: CASGATNYGYTF.

This clone has just one count. The V call is TRBV27, the J call TRBJ2-7; the match to TRBD1 covers 11 bases. Germline lookup yields CDR1 MNHEY and CDR2 SMNVEV (reference sequence). The CDR3 runs to 15 residues. The junction had 6 bases not matched to a gene; V was cut back by 6 bases and J by 2 bases. CDR3 amino acids: CASRLPGQGAYEQYF. CDR3 DNA sequence: TGTGCCAGCAGACTCCCGGGACAGGGGGCCTACGAGCAGTACTTC.

J is TRBJ2-7 and V is TRBV10-1; D possibly corresponds to TRBD2 (6 bases). V lost 11 bases and J lost 0, with 23 bases in between. The CDR3 spans 16 residues. CDR1 is WNHNN, CDR2 SYGVQD, per germline (reference sequence). CDR3 in DNA: TGCGCCCCCACCCCATGTGGGGGGAGGCTCTCCTACGAGCAGTACTTC. Translating gives CAPTPCGGRLSYEQYF.

J is TRBJ1-6 and V is TRBV28; D gene uncertain. Germline V gives CDR1 MDHEN, CDR2 SYDVKM. Trimming took 3 bases from V and 7 from J, leaving 7 bases between them. This CDR3 spans 13 amino acids. This chain's CDR3 is CASSFPSNSPLHF. The CDR3 region has the DNA TGTGCCAGCAGTTTTCCGTCGAATTCACCCCTCCACTTT.

Written as DNA, the CDR3 is TGTGCCTGGAGTACCGGCAATGCAGCAACAGGGAATCAGCCCCAGCATTTT. Amino acids: CAWSTGNAATGNQPQHF. V is TRBV30 and J is TRBJ1-5; possibly TRBD1 for D (6 bases). CDR1 is GTSNPN and CDR2 is SVGIG in the germline V gene (reference sequence). The CDR3 has 17 residues. Trimming took 2 bases from V and 4 from J, leaving 21 bases between them.